Following are 20 T cell receptor beta chains from one sample sequenced in a study of blood T cell repertoires in COVID-19. The data were produced by immunoSEQ multiplex PCR, yet TCRdb's version contains in-frame clones alone and is incomplete. The sample records roughly 150,000 clones, more than 70% being singletons. The sample taken for sequencing was peripheral blood. The origin of the receptors is a woman aged 70-85 years who had recovered from COVID-19.

In this sample, this clone turned up once. The V call is TRBV7-3, the J call TRBJ1-2; 9 bases match TRBD1. Germline CDR1 reads SGHTA; CDR2 reads FQGTGA. This CDR3 contains 15 residues. The trim removed 4 bases at V and 3 bases at J, leaving 6 bases unmatched. CDR3 in DNA: TGTGCCAGCAGCTCGTCCGGGACAGGGTACTATGGCTACACCTTC. It specifies CASSSSGTGYYGYTF.

This chain joins TRBV29-1 and TRBJ2-1, with D tentatively TRBD2 (6 bases). The CDR3 contains 14 residues. CDR1 and CDR2 (germline): SQVTM, ANQGSEA. The V end was cut by 4 bases, the J end by 3 bases, with 13 bases between. The CDR3 protein is CSVALWGVYNEQFF. DNA for the CDR3: TGCAGCGTTGCTTTGTGGGGGGTCTACAATGAGCAGTTCTTC.

V and J are TRBV6-5 and TRBJ1-1, with D possibly being TRBD1 (6 bases). This CDR3 is 14 amino acids long. Germline V CDR1 and CDR2: MNHEY, SVGAGI. V lost 2 bases, J lost 4 bases, and 11 bases lay in between. The CDR3 here is CASSYGRGTTEAFF. In DNA form, the CDR3 reads TGTGCCAGCAGTTACGGGAGGGGGACCACTGAAGCTTTCTTT.

The chain links TRBV4-3 to TRBJ2-3; TRBD2 agrees at 9 bases. This CDR3 region has 16 residues. Looked up from germline, CDR1 is LGHNA and CDR2 is YSLEER. V was clipped by 4 bases and J by 3 bases; unmatched bases: 8. Here the CDR3 reads CASSPEGAGGTDTQYF. The CDR3 DNA sequence: TGCGCCAGCAGCCCAGAGGGGGCGGGAGGGACAGATACGCAGTATTTT.

The genes are TRBV6-5 and TRBJ1-5; 9 nucleotides match TRBD1. CDR3 length: 14 amino acids. J gave up 6 bases and V 10 bases, and 10 bases lay outside the gene matches. CDR1 and CDR2 from the germline V gene are MNHEY and SVGAGI. The CDR3, as DNA: TGTGCCACCACCGGGACAGGGTCAAGTCAGCCCCAGCATTTT. Amino acid sequence: CATTGTGSSQPQHF.

The chain couples TRBV12-3 or TRBV12-4 to TRBJ2-2, with D unresolved. The CDR3 runs to 13 residues. With 1 base removed from V and 5 bases from J, the gap between germline ends came to 5 bases. The CDR3 here is CASSLGATGELFF. CDR3 coding DNA: TGTGCCAGCAGTTTAGGCGCGACCGGGGAGCTGTTTTTT.

The chain is built from TRBV5-1 and TRBJ2-5; 15 bases agree with TRBD2. The CDR3 covers 15 residues. Looked up from germline, CDR1 is SGHRS and CDR2 is YFSETQ. Unmatched junction bases numbered 3, after V lost 4 bases and J lost 5 bases. The CDR3 sequence: CASSQGTSGGETQYF. The CDR3, as DNA: TGCGCCAGCAGCCAAGGGACTAGCGGGGGGGAGACCCAGTACTTC.

The J gene is TRBJ1-1, the V gene TRBV7-2, with D possibly matching TRBD1 (5 bases). Germline CDR1 SGHTA, CDR2 FQGNSA. The CDR3 spans 12 residues. Trimming shortened V by 6 bases and J by 11 bases, and 16 bases separated the two germline ends. The CDR3 sequence: CASRPSPGGAFF. The CDR3 DNA sequence: TGTGCCAGCAGACCATCCCCGGGGGGGGCTTTCTTT.

There are a few counts of this clone. This rearrangement joins TRBV5-1 to TRBJ1-5; D perhaps matches TRBD1 (5 bases). In germline, CDR1 is SGHRS, CDR2 YFSETQ. The CDR3 length is 15 residues. V was clipped by 1 base and J by 6 bases, with 14 bases between them. The CDR3 is CASSLTSGSSQPQHF. The CDR3 DNA sequence: TGCGCCAGCAGCTTGACTTCAGGGTCCTCTCAGCCCCAGCATTTT.

This clone showed up just once. The chain is built from TRBV30 and TRBJ2-2, with TRBD2 identical over 8 bases. V lost 4 bases and J lost 3; bases outside the gene matches: 4. This CDR3 contains 14 residues. Germline assignment: CDR1 GTSNPN and CDR2 SVGIG (reference sequence). CDR3 in amino acids: CAWTRTSHTGELFF. CDR3 nucleotides: TGTGCCTGGACGCGGACTAGCCACACCGGGGAGCTGTTTTTT.

V usage is TRBV11-3 and J usage is TRBJ2-3; 11 nucleotides agree with TRBD2. Germline assignment: CDR1 SGHNT and CDR2 YENEEA. Germline trimming cut 6 bases from V and 5 bases from J; bases unmatched to any gene: 4. CDR3 length equals 14 residues. CDR3 DNA: TGTGCCAGCAGTAGCGGGGGGGACATAGATACGCAGTATTTT. Protein: CASSSGGDIDTQYF.

The J gene is TRBJ1-6, the V gene TRBV4-2; D might be TRBD1 (6 bases). Germline V gene sequence: CDR1 LGHNA, CDR2 YNFKEQ. V was trimmed by 4 bases and J by 8 bases, leaving 18 bases between them. This CDR3 is built from 16 residues. The CDR3 bases are TGTGCCAGCAGCCGAAGACCCGGACCAGGGGATTCACCCCTCCACTTT. This codes for CASSRRPGPGDSPLHF.

V and J are TRBV2 and TRBJ1-4; 8 nucleotides line up with TRBD1. Germline V lookup: CDR1 SNHLY, CDR2 FYNNEI. The CDR3 contains 14 residues. The ends lost 7 bases at V and 4 bases at J; junction bases unmatched: 5. CDR3 coding DNA: TGTGCCAGCATGGGCGACAGGGGTAATGAAAAACTGTTTTTT. It encodes CASMGDRGNEKLFF. Complete variable domain (other parts from reference TRBV2 and TRBJ1-4): EPEVTQTPSHQVTQMGQEVILRCVPISNHLYFYWYRQILGQKVEFLVSFYNNEISEKSEIFDDQFSVERPDGSNFTLKIRSTKLEDSAMYFCASMGDRGNEKLFFGSGTQLSVL.

CDR3 in DNA: TGTGCCAGCAGCTCGATACTCGGGACACCTTATAGCAATCAGCCCCAGCATTTT. It specifies CASSSILGTPYSNQPQHF. The chain joins TRBV7-4 to TRBJ1-5; TRBD1 might be the D (6 bases). This CDR3 comprises 18 residues. Germline-derived CDR1 and CDR2 are SGHVT and SQSDAQ. V was clipped by 4 bases and J by 0 bases, with 19 bases between them.

On this clone itself: At one end, the junction sequence differs from germline, possibly due to a read error. The chain joins TRBV5-6 to TRBJ1-3; the D is unclear. This CDR3 contains 16 residues. Looked up from germline, CDR1 is SGHDT and CDR2 is YYEEEE. The CDR3 DNA sequence: TGTGCCAGCAGCTTGGCCTCCCACAATCGGGAAAACACCGTATATTTT. Its translation: CASSLASHNRENTVYF.

V usage is TRBV7-6 and J usage is TRBJ2-7; 9 bases align to TRBD2. Germline loops: CDR1 SGHVS, CDR2 FNYEAQ. V was pared by 5 bases and J by 7 bases, with 12 bases of the junction left unmatched. The CDR3 has 15 residues. CDR3 sequence: CASSTSPLSGREQYF. CDR3 nucleotide sequence: TGTGCCAGCAGCACATCTCCTCTCAGCGGGAGGGAGCAGTACTTC.

The chain links TRBV27 to TRBJ1-5, with D perhaps matching TRBD1 (5 bases). This CDR3 region has 15 residues. V was clipped by 1 base and J by 2 bases, with 9 bases between them. Germline-derived CDR1 and CDR2 are MNHEY and SMNVEV (reference sequence). Here the CDR3 reads CASSLLGEGNQPQHF. CDR3 nucleotides: TGTGCCAGCAGTTTATTGGGGGAGGGCAATCAGCCCCAGCATTTT.

In its sample, this clone was seen a few times. The chain recombines TRBV7-9 with TRBJ1-1; no reliable D call. Germline V gene data show CDR1 as SEHNR and CDR2 as FQNEAQ (reference sequence). With 3 bases removed from V and 4 bases from J, the gap between germline ends came to 6 bases. The CDR3 totals 12 residues. DNA of the CDR3: TGTGCCAGCAGCTTGAGAGGCACTGAAGCTTTCTTT. It encodes CASSLRGTEAFF.

V usage is TRBV5-1 and J usage is TRBJ1-1; D gene ambiguous. The length of the CDR3 is 13 residues. V shed 4 bases and J shed 1 base, with 8 bases lying between them. Germline V CDR1 and CDR2: SGHRS, YFSETQ. CDR3: CASSRGSNTEAFF. CDR3 coding DNA: TGCGCCAGCAGCCGCGGGTCGAACACTGAAGCTTTCTTT.

This sequence joins TRBV28 and TRBJ1-2; 7 bases are a match to TRBD1. The V segment lost 2 bases and the J segment 8 bases; nucleotides outside the gene matches: 8. Germline CDR1 MDHEN, CDR2 SYDVKM. The CDR3 loop spans 14 amino acids. CDR3 DNA: TGTGCCAGCAGTTTAGTGGGCAGGGGGTCGGGCTACACCTTC. It codes for CASSLVGRGSGYTF.